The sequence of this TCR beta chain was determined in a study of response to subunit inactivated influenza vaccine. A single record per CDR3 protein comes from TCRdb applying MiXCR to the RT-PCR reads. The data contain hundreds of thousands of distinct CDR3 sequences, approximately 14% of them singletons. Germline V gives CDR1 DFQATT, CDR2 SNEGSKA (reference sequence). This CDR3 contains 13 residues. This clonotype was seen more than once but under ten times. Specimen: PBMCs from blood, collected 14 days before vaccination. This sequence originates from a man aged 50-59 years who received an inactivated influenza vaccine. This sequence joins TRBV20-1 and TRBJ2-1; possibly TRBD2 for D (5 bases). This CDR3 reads CRVIGGRDNEQFF. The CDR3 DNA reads TGCAGGGTTATTGGCGGCCGGGATAATGAGCAGTTCTTC.